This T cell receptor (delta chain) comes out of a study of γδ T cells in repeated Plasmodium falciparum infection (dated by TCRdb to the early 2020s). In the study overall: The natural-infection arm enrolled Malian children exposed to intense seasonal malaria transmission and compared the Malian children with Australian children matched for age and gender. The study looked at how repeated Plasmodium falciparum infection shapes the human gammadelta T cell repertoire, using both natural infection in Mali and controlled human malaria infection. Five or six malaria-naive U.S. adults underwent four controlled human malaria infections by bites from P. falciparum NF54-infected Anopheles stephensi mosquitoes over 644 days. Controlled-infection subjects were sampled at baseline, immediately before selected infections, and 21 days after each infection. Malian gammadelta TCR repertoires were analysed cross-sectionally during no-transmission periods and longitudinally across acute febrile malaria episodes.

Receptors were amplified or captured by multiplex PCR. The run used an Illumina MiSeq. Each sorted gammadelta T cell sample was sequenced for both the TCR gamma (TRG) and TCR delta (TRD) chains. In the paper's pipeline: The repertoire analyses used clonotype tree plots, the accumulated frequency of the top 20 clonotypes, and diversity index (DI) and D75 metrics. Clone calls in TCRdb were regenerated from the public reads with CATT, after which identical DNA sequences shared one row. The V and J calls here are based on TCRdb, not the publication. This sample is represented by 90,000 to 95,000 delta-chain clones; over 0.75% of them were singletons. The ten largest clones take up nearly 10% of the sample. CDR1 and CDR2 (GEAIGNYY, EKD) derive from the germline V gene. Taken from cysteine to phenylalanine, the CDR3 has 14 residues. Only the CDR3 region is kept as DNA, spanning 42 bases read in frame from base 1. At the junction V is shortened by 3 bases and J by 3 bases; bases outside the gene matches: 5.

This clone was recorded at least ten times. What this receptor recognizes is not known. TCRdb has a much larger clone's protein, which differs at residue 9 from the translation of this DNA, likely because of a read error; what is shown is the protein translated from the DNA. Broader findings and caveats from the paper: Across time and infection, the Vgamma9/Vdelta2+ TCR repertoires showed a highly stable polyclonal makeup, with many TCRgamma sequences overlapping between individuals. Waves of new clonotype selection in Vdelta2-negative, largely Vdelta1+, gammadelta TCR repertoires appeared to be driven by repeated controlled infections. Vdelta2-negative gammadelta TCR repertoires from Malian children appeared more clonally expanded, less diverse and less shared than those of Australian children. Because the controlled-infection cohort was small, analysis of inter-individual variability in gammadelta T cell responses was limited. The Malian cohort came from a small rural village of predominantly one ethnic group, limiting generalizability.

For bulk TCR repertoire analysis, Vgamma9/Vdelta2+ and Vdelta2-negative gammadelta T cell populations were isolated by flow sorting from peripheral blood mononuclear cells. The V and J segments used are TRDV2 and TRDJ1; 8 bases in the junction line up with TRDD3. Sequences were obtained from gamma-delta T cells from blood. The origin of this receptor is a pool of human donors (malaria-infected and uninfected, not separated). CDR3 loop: CACDGIRKADKLIF. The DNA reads TGTGCCTGTGACGGGATACGGAAAGCCGATAAACTCATCTTT.